This T cell receptor beta chain was sequenced for a study of T cells in pancreatic ductal adenocarcinoma. The data were produced by immunoSEQ multiplex PCR, yet TCRdb's version contains in-frame clones alone and is incomplete. The sample consists of about 98,000 clones, more than 90% of them appearing once. Selected pancreatic ductal adenocarcinoma patients had undergone surgery without neoadjuvant therapy. This CDR3 comprises 14 residues. Trimming stripped 0 bases from V and 2 bases from J, with 7 bases between. Per the germline V gene, CDR1 is MNHEY and CDR2 is SVGAGI. The receptor was isolated from a human donor with pancreatic ductal adenocarcinoma. The J gene is TRBJ2-5, the V gene TRBV6-5; D gene uncertain. The sequenced sample was PBMCs. The CDR3 reads CASSYSSQQETQYF. The CDR3 DNA sequence: TGTGCCAGCAGTTACTCGTCCCAGCAAGAGACCCAGTACTTC.